One sample yielded the 10 T cell receptor beta chains listed below, sequenced in a study of cytomegalovirus exposure and HLA in healthy donors. PCR was performed using 60 Vbeta and 13 Jbeta primers. Libraries were prepared by immunoSEQ multiplex PCR; TCRdb keeps only in-frame clonotypes and omits some of them. The table records around 200,000 clones, roughly 84% of them present only once. Input material: PBMCs. Receptors originate from a girl under 18 in good health and CMV-seronegative.

J is TRBJ1-5 and V is TRBV19; 7 bases map to TRBD1. After removal of 6 bases from V and 2 bases from J, the junction contained 4 bases not matched to a gene. CDR3 length: 14 residues. Germline CDR1 LNHDA, CDR2 SQIVND (reference sequence). The CDR3 coding sequence is TGTGCCAGTAGCTCCGGGACAGGCAATCAGCCCCAGCATTTT. It is translated as CASSSGTGNQPQHF.

The chain has TRBV5-1 and TRBJ2-3, with 14 bases that match TRBD2. The CDR3 extends over 15 amino acids. V dropped 6 bases and J dropped 8; count of bases not matched to a gene: 8. The germline V gene has CDR1 SGHRS and CDR2 YFSETQ. CDR3: CASTTSGGAFGTQYF. The CDR3 nucleotides read TGCGCCAGCACGACTAGCGGGGGGGCATTCGGTACGCAGTATTTT. The entire variable domain, with the rest obtained from reference TRBV5-1 and TRBJ2-3, is as follows: KAGVTQTPRYLIKTRGQQVTLSCSPISGHRSVSWYQQTPGQGLQFLFEYFSETQRNKGNFPGRFSGRQFSNSRSEMNVSTLELGDSALYLCASTTSGGAFGTQYFGPGTRLTVL.

The chain recombines TRBV5-5 with TRBJ1-1; 8 bases map to TRBD1. Germline loops: CDR1 SGHKS, CDR2 YYEKEE (reference sequence). The ends lost 4 bases at V and 1 base at J; junction bases unmatched: 6. The CDR3 is 15 amino acids. The DNA for the CDR3 is TGTGCCAGCAGCCGTCCCGGGACAGGGAACACTGAAGCTTTCTTT. Translation: CASSRPGTGNTEAFF.

The chain uses TRBV7-3 and TRBJ2-2; no clear D. The V gene's germline CDR1 is SGHTA and CDR2 FQGTGA. The CDR3 covers 14 residues. Trimming removed 6 bases at V and 6 bases at J, with 14 bases between. The CDR3 coding sequence is TGTGCCAGCAGGGAGAACGGAGACGCCGGGGAGCTGTTTTTT. It codes for CASRENGDAGELFF.

This clone was recorded only once. Other DNA sequences from this sample encode an identical CDR3 as well. The V and J genes are TRBV7-2 and TRBJ1-2; D is uncertain. The CDR3 has 12 amino acids. Trimming removed 3 bases at V and 4 bases at J, with 6 bases between. Germline CDR1 is SGHTA and CDR2 is FQGNSA. CDR3 nucleotide sequence: TGTGCCAGCAGCTTCAGTTCCTATGGCTACACCTTC. Translation gives CASSFSSYGYTF.

The V call is TRBV27, the J call TRBJ2-1; 8 bases agree with TRBD1. Germline V lookup: CDR1 MNHEY, CDR2 SMNVEV (reference sequence). There are 18 residues in the CDR3. J gave up 7 bases and V 6 bases, and 20 bases lay outside the gene matches. Here the CDR3 reads CASRKAGGAGFRVNEQFF. The CDR3, as DNA: TGTGCCAGCAGGAAGGCAGGGGGCGCGGGGTTTAGGGTAAATGAGCAGTTCTTC.

The chain combines TRBV7-3 with TRBJ2-1, with 11 nucleotides matching TRBD2. With 5 bases clipped from V and 6 bases from J, the junction kept 6 bases outside the gene matches. Germline V CDR1 and CDR2: SGHTA, FQGTGA. The CDR3 contains 15 residues. CDR3: CASSQRLAGGNEQFF. The CDR3 nucleotides are TGTGCCAGCAGCCAAAGGCTAGCGGGAGGCAATGAGCAGTTCTTC.

This rearrangement joins TRBV19 to TRBJ2-3; 8 nucleotides agree with TRBD1. V trimming: 5 bases; J trimming: 3 bases; junction bases outside the gene matches: 13. This CDR3 contains 17 residues. Per the germline V gene, CDR1 is LNHDA and CDR2 is SQIVND (reference sequence). As DNA, the CDR3 is TGTGCCAGTAGTTCGACAGGGGTGAGGGTTAGGACAGATACGCAGTATTTT. Translated: CASSSTGVRVRTDTQYF.

CDR3 DNA sequence: TGCGCCAGCAGCCGCGGGACAGGGGGAAATAATGAAAAACTGTTTTTT. Amino acid sequence: CASSRGTGGNNEKLFF. The rearrangement links TRBV4-3 to TRBJ1-4; 11 bases map to TRBD1. V was pared by 4 bases and J by 4 bases, with 5 bases of the junction left unmatched. Germline V gene lookup returns CDR1 LGHNA and CDR2 YSLEER. This CDR3 comprises 16 residues.

This sequence joins TRBV9 and TRBJ2-3; D gene uncertain. Per the germline V gene, CDR1 is SGDLS and CDR2 is YYNGEE. CDR3 size: 16 residues. V lost 0 bases to trimming and J lost 3 bases, with 14 bases between them. CDR3 region: CASSVELVGRTDTQYF. The DNA of the CDR3 is TGTGCCAGCAGCGTAGAGCTAGTGGGTCGGACAGATACGCAGTATTTT.